This T cell receptor (beta chain) comes out of a study of blood T cell repertoires in COVID-19. Study information: The study drew acute and convalescent COVID-19 samples from the United States, Italy and Spain.

Original methodology: Amplification with reference gene primers provided the estimates of nucleated cell counts. Produced via immunoSEQ multiplex PCR; TCRdb's table is partial and in-frame only. That table furnishes V, J and clone size, whereas the DNA furnished D and trimming. The sample records 150,000 or so clones, around 80% being singletons. The ends were cut back, 1 base at V and 7 bases at J, with 17 bases in the middle. CDR3 length: 16 amino acids. Germline values: CDR1 SEHNR, CDR2 FQNEAQ (reference sequence). Participant age was about 18 to 89 years, and participants resided in about 25 US areas. Participant-reported clinical history was the basis for cohort assignment.

The sequence came from a woman aged 50 to 60 in a cohort exposed to, infected with or recovered from COVID-19 (not recorded which). Input material: PBMCs or T cells enriched from blood (not recorded which). The chain uses TRBV7-9 and TRBJ1-3; weak D call: TRBD1 (5 bases). CDR3 in DNA: TGTGCCAGCAGCTTAGGAGGGATCCCCCGGGGGAACACCATATATTTT. This encodes CASSLGGIPRGNTIYF.